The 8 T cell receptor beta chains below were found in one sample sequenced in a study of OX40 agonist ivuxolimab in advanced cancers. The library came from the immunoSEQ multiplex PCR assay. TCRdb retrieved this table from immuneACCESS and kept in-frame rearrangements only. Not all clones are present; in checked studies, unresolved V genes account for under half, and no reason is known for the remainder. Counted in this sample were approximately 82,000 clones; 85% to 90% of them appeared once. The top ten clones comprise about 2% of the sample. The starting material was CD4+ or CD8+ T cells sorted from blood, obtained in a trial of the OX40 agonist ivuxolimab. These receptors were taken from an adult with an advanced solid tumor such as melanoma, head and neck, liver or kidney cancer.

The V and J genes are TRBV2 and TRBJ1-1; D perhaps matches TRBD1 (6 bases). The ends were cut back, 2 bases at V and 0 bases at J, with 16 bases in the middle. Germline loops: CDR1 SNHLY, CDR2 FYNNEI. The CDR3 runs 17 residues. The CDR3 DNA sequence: TGTGCCAGCAGTGAAAAAGGGACATTCGGATTGAACACTGAAGCTTTCTTT. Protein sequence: CASSEKGTFGLNTEAFF. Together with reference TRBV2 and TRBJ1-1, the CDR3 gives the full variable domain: EPEVTQTPSHQVTQMGQEVILRCVPISNHLYFYWYRQILGQKVEFLVSFYNNEISEKSEIFDDQFSVERPDGSNFTLKIRSTKLEDSAMYFCASSEKGTFGLNTEAFFGQGTRLTVV.

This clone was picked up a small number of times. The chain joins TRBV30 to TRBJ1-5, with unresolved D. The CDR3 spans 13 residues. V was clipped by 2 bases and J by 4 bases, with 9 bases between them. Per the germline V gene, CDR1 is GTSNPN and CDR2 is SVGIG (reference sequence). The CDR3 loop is CAWSRSGNQPQHF. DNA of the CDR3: TGTGCCTGGAGTCGCAGCGGGAATCAGCCCCAGCATTTT.

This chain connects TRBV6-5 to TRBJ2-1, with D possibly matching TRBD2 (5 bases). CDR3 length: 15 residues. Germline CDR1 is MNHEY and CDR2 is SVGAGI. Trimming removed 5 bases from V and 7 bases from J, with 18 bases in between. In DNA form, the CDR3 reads TGTGCCAGCAGTCGCCAGGTGGGAGTCCCAAATGAGCAGTTCTTC. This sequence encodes CASSRQVGVPNEQFF.

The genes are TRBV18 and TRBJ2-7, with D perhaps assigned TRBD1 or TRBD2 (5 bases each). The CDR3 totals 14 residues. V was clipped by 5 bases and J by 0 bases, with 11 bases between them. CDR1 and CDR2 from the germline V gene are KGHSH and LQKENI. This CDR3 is CASSSRDGSYEQYF. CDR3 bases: TGTGCCAGCTCATCTAGGGACGGCTCCTACGAGCAGTACTTC.

Here the CDR3 reads CASYSPGTSGSNEQFF. CDR3 bases: TGTGCCAGTTATAGCCCGGGGACTAGCGGGAGTAATGAGCAGTTCTTC. The V call is TRBV19, the J call TRBJ2-1; 14 bases align to TRBD2. The CDR3 is made up of 16 amino acids. V lost 8 bases, J lost 7 bases, and 10 bases stayed unmatched. Germline V CDR1 and CDR2: LNHDA, SQIVND (reference sequence).

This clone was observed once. The CDR3 spells CASSPGTSGQETQYF. The CDR3 DNA follows: TGTGCCAGCAGCCCAGGGACTAGCGGACAAGAGACCCAGTACTTC. The chain recombines TRBV9 with TRBJ2-5; 11 bases align to TRBD2. Germline V gene sequence: CDR1 SGDLS, CDR2 YYNGEE. This CDR3 has 15 residues. V was clipped by 4 bases and J by 2 bases; unmatched bases: 4.

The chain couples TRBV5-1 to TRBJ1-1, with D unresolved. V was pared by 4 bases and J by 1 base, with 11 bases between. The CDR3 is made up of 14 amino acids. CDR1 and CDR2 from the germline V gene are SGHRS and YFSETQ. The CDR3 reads CASSPEAANTEAFF. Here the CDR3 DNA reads TGCGCCAGCAGCCCCGAGGCAGCGAACACTGAAGCTTTCTTT.

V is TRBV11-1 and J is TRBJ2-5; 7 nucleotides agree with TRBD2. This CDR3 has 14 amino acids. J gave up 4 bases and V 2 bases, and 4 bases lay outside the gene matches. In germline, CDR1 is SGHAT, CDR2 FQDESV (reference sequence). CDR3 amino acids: CASSLMTGGETQYF. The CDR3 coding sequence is TGTGCCAGCAGCTTAATGACGGGAGGAGAGACCCAGTACTTC.